The 6 T cell receptor beta chains below were found in one sample sequenced in a study of cytomegalovirus exposure and HLA in healthy donors. Use of 60 Vbeta and 13 Jbeta primers characterized the PCR. Clones were sequenced by immunoSEQ multiplex PCR, and TCRdb holds only the in-frame ones, with some missing. The profile shows roughly 200,000 clones, roughly an eighth of them singletons. The source material was PBMCs. The receptor set was obtained from a man in his fifties in good health and CMV-seropositive.

This clone was detected a few times. The sample contains more than one DNA sequence encoding this CDR3. The V call is TRBV6-5, the J call TRBJ1-1; the D gene is possibly TRBD1 (6 bases). The CDR3 is made up of 14 amino acids. Trimming stripped 4 bases from V and 4 bases from J, with 13 bases between. Germline loops: CDR1 MNHEY, CDR2 SVGAGI. CDR3 loop: CASSFDRITTEAFF. The CDR3 region has the DNA TGTGCCAGCAGTTTCGACAGGATCACCACTGAAGCTTTCTTT.

The chain employs TRBV5-4 and TRBJ2-6; D perhaps matches TRBD1 (6 bases). CDR3 length: 17 residues. V was trimmed by 2 bases and J by 4 bases, leaving 16 bases between them. Germline CDR1 SGHNT, CDR2 YYREEE (reference sequence). CDR3 sequence (DNA): TGTGCCAGCAGCTTCAAATACAGGGTGGAGGGGGCCAACGTCCTGACTTTC. As protein: CASSFKYRVEGANVLTF.

Only a few counts were recorded for this clone. This chain uses TRBV28 with TRBJ1-2; a possible D gene is TRBD1 (5 bases). Trimming took off 5 bases at V and 6 bases at J, with 19 bases between the two ends. CDR3 length: 15 amino acids. Germline V gene data show CDR1 as MDHEN and CDR2 as SYDVKM. Here the CDR3 DNA reads TGTGCCAGCAGTCCTCCATGGACATATCGGGATGGCTACACCTTC. Its protein is CASSPPWTYRDGYTF.

This clone was seen a handful of times. The chain has TRBV29-1 and TRBJ2-5; TRBD1 agrees at 8 bases. Germline CDR1 and CDR2: SQVTM and ANQGSEA. There are 14 residues in the CDR3. Trimming took 1 base from V and 4 from J; bases not matched to a gene: 5. In nucleotides, the CDR3 is TGCAGCGTTGAAGTGGGGACAGGATTAGAGACCCAGTACTTC. Protein: CSVEVGTGLETQYF.

Only a few counts were recorded for this clone. The J gene is TRBJ1-2, the V gene TRBV7-9; the D gene is possibly TRBD1 (6 bases). V lost 5 bases, J lost 8 bases, and 18 bases lay in between. From germline, CDR1 is SEHNR and CDR2 FQNEAQ (reference sequence). The CDR3 sequence is 14 residues long. For the CDR3, the DNA is TGTGCCAGCAGCCCAAGCAGGGGATTCGGAGGCTACACCTTC. Its translation: CASSPSRGFGGYTF. Supplemented by reference TRBV7-9 and TRBJ1-2, the full variable domain reads DTGVSQNPRHKITKRGQNVTFRCDPISEHNRLYWYRQTLGQGPEFLTYFQNEAQLEKSRLLSDRFSAERPKGSFSTLEIQRTEQGDSAMYLCASSPSRGFGGYTFGSGTRLTVV.

This chain links TRBV6-1 with TRBJ1-1; TRBD1 matches at 9 bases. Germline-derived CDR1 and CDR2 are MNHNS and SASEGT. V lost 6 bases and J lost 4; bases outside the gene matches: 6. There are 14 residues in the CDR3. This CDR3 reads CASRYRGQSTEAFF. The CDR3 DNA sequence: TGTGCCAGCAGATACAGGGGGCAGAGCACTGAAGCTTTCTTT.